This TCR beta chain was retrieved from a study of vaccination effects on CD4 cells after COVID-19 (dated by TCRdb to between 2021 and 2023). In terms of the full investigation: The ViraFEST assay stimulated PBMC with viral peptide pools and then used TCR sequencing to identify antigen-specific CD4+ T cell clonotypes by expansion. Over 1.5 million PBMC per well were cultured with about 9 ug/ml peptides in IMDM containing approximately 4.5% human AB serum, 10 IU/ml IL-2 and gentamicin. Cultures from other donors in the study were sequenced using the Oncomine TCR Beta short-read assay on an Illumina iSeq 100. Altogether, roughly 10 COVID-19 convalescent patients and a handful of SARS-CoV-2-naive healthy vaccine recipients made up the full study. Each participant got two doses of an mRNA SARS-CoV-2 vaccine, either BNT162b2 or mRNA-1273. Pre-vaccine samples were drawn from a couple of convalescent patients 16 days and one week before the first dose, at 142 and 148 days after COVID-19 diagnosis. SARS-CoV-2 spike-specific CD4+ TCR repertoires from before and after mRNA vaccination were compared in COVID-19 convalescent patients and in infection-naive vaccine recipients. Results and caveats for the whole study, not just this receptor: The study was limited by a small number of convalescent patients, and early post-infection timepoints were lacking. In convalescent patients, the post-vaccine spike-reactive repertoire consisted mainly of new vaccine-induced clones, largely distinct from infection-induced clones. Marked clonal contraction was observed in both infection-induced and vaccine-induced clones at late post-vaccination timepoints, consistent with waning T cell responses.

After around 11 days of culture, CD4+ T cells were isolated with the EasySep CD4+ T cell isolation kit. PCR-confirmed SARS-CoV-2 infection had occurred in convalescent patients between March and December 2020, before the Alpha, Beta and Delta variants emerged in the United States. On days 3 and 7, half of the culture medium was replaced with fresh IL-2-containing medium. Unless noted otherwise, every peptide stimulation condition was grown in triplicate wells. PBMC were separated from whole blood using Ficoll-Paque Plus gradient centrifugation and were then either cryopreserved at -140C or used fresh. Genomic DNA was extracted from cultured CD4+ T cells with the QIAamp micro DNA kit. From its cysteine to its phenylalanine, the CDR3 spans 14 amino acids. This entry keeps only the CDR3 DNA: 42 bases, framed from base 1. The junction shows trimming of 6 bases on V and 3 bases on J, and the gene matches do not reach 6 bases of it. In the germline V gene, CDR1 corresponds to MNHEY and CDR2 to SVGAGI.

About this clone itself: Its antigen target is currently unknown. Per-nucleotide qualities are absent, and no much larger clonotype sits a single base away.

The protocol used for the library was the immunoSEQ multiplex PCR assay. DNA from the cultured and isolated CD4+ T cells underwent TCR beta CDR3 sequencing. As for how the authors treated the data: Non-productive TCR sequences were removed and reads were trimmed to the CDR3 region, keeping CDR3s of at least 7 amino acids. Antigen-specific clonotypes were identified using the MANAFEST web app by comparison of expansion in peptide wells against reference cultures. To be called positive, a clone needed expansion at FDR<0.05 compared with the reference and with all other wells, an odds ratio greater than 5, and a frequency greater than 0.1% in two replicate wells. A clonotype was defined as cross-reactive if the clonotype was significantly expanded both in SARS-CoV-2 spike wells and in at least one common cold coronavirus spike condition. CDR3 similarity was assessed by Levenshtein distance using the stringdist R package, and unrooted trees were constructed with ape in R 3.6.1. What TCRdb holds here is the immuneACCESS table cut down to in-frame rearrangements. Part of the clones is not present; checked against another copy, under half of the missing clones reflect an unresolved V gene, and the others are unexplained. V and J calls and clone size are copied from that table; D and trimming were computed from the DNA. The sample profile shows tens of thousands of clones; approximately 70% of them were found once. The ten largest clones represent roughly 23% of the sample.

Sequenced material: CD4+ T cells from PBMCs cultured without peptide, taken before COVID-19 vaccination. The receptor comes from a human donor who had a prior SARS-CoV-2 infection. The chain is made from TRBV6-5 and TRBJ1-2; TRBD1 matches 8 bases in the middle. The CDR3 is CASSRGQGDYGYTF. The sequenced DNA: TGTGCCAGCAGCCGCGGACAGGGCGACTATGGCTACACCTTC.